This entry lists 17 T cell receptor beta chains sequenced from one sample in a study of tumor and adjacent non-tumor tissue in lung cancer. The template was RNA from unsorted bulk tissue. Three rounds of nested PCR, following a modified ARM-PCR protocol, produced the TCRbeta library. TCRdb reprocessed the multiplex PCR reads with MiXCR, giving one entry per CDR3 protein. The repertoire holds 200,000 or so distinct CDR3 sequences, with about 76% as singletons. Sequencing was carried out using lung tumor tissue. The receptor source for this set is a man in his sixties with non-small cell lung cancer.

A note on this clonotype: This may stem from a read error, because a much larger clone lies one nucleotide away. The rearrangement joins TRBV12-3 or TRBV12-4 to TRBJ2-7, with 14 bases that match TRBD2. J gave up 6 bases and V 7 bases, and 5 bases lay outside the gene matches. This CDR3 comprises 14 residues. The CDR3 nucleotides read TGTGCCAGCAATTTGGGACTAGCGGGAGTCGAGCAGTACTTC. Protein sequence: CASNLGLAGVEQYF.

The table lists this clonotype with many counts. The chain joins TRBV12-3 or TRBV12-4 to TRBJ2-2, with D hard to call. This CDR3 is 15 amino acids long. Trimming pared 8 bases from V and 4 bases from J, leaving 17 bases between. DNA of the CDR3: TGTGCCAGCCATGCACGGGTGGGTGGCACCGGGGAGCTGTTTTTT. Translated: CASHARVGGTGELFF.

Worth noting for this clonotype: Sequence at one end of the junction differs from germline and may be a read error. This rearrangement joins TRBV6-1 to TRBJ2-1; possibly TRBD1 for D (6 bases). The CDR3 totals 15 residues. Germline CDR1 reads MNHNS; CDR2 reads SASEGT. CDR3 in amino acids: CVSSEPRGPNNEQFF. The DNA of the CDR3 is TGTGTCAGCAGTGAACCCAGGGGCCCTAACAACGAGCAGTTCTTC.

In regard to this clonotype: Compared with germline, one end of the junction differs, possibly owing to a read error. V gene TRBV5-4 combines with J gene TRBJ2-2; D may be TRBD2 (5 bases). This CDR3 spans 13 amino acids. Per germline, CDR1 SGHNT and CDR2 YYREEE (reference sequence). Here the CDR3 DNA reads TGTGCCAGCAGCTTGGGATCCGCCGGGAAGCTGTTTTTT. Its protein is CASSLGSAGKLFF.

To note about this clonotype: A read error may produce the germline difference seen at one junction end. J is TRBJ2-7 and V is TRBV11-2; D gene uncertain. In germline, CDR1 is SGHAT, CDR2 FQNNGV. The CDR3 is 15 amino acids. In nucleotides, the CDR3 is TGTACCAGCTGCTTAAGGGCACAGCTCTCCTACGAGCAGTACTTC. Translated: CTSCLRAQLSYEQYF.

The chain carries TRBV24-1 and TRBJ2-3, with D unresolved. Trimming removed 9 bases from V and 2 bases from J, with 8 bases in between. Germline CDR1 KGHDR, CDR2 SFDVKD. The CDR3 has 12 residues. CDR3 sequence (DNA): TGTGCCACCTCCGATCCCACAGATACGCAGTATTTT. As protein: CATSDPTDTQYF.

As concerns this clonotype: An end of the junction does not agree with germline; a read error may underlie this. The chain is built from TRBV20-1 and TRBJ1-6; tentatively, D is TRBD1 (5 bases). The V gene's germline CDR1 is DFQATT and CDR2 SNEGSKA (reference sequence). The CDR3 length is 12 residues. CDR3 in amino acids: CSTRRRDSPLHF. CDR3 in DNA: TGCAGTACTAGGCGGAGGGACTCACCCCTCCACTTC.

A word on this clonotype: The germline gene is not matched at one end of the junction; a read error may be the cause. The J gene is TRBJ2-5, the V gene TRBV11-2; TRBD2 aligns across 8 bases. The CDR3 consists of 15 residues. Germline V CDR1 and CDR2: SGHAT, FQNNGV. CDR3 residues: CASSLRVRGEDTQYF. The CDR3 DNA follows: TGTGCCAGCAGCTTAAGGGTGCGGGGGGAAGATACCCAGTACTTC.

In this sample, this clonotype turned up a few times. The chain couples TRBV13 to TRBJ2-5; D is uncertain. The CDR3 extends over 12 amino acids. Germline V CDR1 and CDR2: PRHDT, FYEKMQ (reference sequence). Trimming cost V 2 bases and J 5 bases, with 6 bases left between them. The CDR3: CASSLFQETQYF. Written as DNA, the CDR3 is TGTGCCAGCAGCTTATTCCAGGAGACCCAGTACTTC. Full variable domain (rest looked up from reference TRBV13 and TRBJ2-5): AAGVIQSPRHLIKEKRETATLKCYPIPRHDTVYWYQQGPGQDPQFLISFYEKMQSDKGSIPDRFSAQQFSDYHSELNMSSLELGDSALYFCASSLFQETQYFGPGTRLLVL.

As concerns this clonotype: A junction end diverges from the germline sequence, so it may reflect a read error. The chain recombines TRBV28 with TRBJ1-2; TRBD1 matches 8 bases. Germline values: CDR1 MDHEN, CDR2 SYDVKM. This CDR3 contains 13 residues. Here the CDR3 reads CASSGQGWYGYIF. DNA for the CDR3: TGTGCCAGCAGCGGACAGGGTTGGTATGGCTACATCTTC.

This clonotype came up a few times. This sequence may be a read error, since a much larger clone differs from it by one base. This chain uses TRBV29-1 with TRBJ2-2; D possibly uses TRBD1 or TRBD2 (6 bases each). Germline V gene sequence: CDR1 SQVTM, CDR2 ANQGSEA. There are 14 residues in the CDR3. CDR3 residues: CSVEAGAHTGGLFF. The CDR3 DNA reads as TGCAGCGTCGAGGCAGGGGCCCACACCGGGGGGCTGTTTTTT.

In DNA, the CDR3 is TGTGCCAGCAGTTACTCCCCCGGCTCCGGCGGGGAGCAGTACTTC. The encoded protein is CASSYSPGSGGEQYF. The chain recombines TRBV6-2 or TRBV6-3 with TRBJ2-7; D possibly corresponds to TRBD2 (5 bases). CDR3 length: 15 amino acids. CDR1 is MNHEY and CDR2 is SVGEGT in the germline V gene. Between the trimmed V and J ends, which lost 0 bases and 7 bases, there was a span of 16 bases.

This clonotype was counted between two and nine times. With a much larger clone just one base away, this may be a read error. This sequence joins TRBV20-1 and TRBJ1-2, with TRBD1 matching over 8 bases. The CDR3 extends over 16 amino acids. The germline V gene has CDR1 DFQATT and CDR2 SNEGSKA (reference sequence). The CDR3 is CSARDQDRGPGYGYIF. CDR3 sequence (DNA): TGCAGTGCTAGAGACCAAGACAGGGGTCCCGGTTATGGCTACATCTTC.

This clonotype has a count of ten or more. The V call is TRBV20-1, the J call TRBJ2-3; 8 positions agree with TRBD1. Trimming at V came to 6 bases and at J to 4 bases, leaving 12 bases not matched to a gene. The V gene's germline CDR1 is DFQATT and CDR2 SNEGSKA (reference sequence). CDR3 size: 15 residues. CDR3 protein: CSAGRTGISADTQYF. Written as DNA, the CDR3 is TGCAGTGCGGGTAGGACAGGGATTAGCGCAGATACGCAGTATTTT.

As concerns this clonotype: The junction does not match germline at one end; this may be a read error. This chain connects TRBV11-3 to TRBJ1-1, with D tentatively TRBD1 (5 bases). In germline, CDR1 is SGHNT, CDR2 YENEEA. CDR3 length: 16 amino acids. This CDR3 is CASSLGMARMDTEPFF. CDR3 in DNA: TGTGCCAGCAGCTTAGGAATGGCAAGAATGGACACTGAACCTTTCTTT.

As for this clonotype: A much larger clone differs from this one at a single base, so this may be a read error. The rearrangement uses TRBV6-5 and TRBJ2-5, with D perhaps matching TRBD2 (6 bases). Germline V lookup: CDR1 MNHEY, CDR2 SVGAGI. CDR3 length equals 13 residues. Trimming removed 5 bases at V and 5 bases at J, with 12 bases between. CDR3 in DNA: TGTGCCAGCAGTCGACTAGACGTGGAGACCCAGTACTTC. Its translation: CASSRLDVETQYF.

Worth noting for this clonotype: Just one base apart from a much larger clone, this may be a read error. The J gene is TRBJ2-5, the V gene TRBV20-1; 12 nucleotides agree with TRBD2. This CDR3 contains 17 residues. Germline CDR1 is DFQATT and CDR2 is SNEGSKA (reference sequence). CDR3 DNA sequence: TGCAGTGCTAGAGATTTGAGGACTAGCGGGGTCCAAGAGATCCAGTACTTC. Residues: CSARDLRTSGVQEIQYF.